This T cell receptor beta chain comes out of a study of identical twins. Each CDR3 protein is one row after TCRdb ran MiXCR on the 5' RACE reads. This sample carries hundreds of thousands of distinct CDR3 sequences, 8% to 9.5% of them seen once, and the ten largest clones take 5.5% to 9%. CDR3 length: 15 amino acids. V lost 7 bases and J lost 7; bases outside the gene matches: 11. This clonotype was recorded many times. This same sample was also part of a study on yellow fever vaccine responses in identical twins.

This clonotype was sampled from a young woman in good health. The chain joins TRBV12-3 or TRBV12-4 to TRBJ1-3; 9 bases fit TRBD1. The specimen was CD8+ T cells sorted from blood. As DNA, the CDR3 is TGTGCCAGCAATACAGGGGACAGGGAGTGGAACACCATATATTTT. The encoded protein is CASNTGDREWNTIYF.